The clone carrying this TCR beta chain was picked up many times. These data originate in a study of neurological immune-mediated disorders. CDR3 length: 15 amino acids. J lost 6 bases, V lost 4 bases, and 9 bases had no gene match. Germline lookup yields CDR1 SGHRS and CDR2 YFSETQ. TCRdb reprocessed the 5' RACE reads with MiXCR, giving one entry per CDR3 protein. The sample holds roughly 62,000 distinct CDR3 sequences, roughly 10% seen once. Sequenced input: PBMCs. The sequence derives from a man between 60 and 70 years old in good health. The gene calls are TRBV5-1 and TRBJ2-7; 11 bases map to TRBD1. The CDR3 DNA reads TGCGCCAGCAGCATTGGGACAGGGGGTTTATTCGAGCAGTACTTC. Protein: CASSIGTGGLFEQYF. Complete variable domain (other parts from reference TRBV5-1 and TRBJ2-7): KAGVTQTPRYLIKTRGQQVTLSCSPISGHRSVSWYQQTPGQGLQFLFEYFSETQRNKGNFPGRFSGRQFSNSRSEMNVSTLELGDSALYLCASSIGTGGLFEQYFGPGTRLTVT.